This TCR beta chain was profiled in a study of technical replicates of blood from a few donors. Unmatched junction bases numbered 4, after V lost 8 bases and J lost 12 bases. Germline CDR1 MNHNS, CDR2 SASEGT. This CDR3 has 10 amino acids. Measured with immunoSEQ multiplex PCR; TCRdb has only the in-frame clones, and not every one. The sample consists of 85,000 to 100,000 clones, more than 90% of them appearing once. Source material: T cells isolated from PBMCs. This sequence originates from a human donor in good health. The J gene is TRBJ1-1, the V gene TRBV6-1, with TRBD1 matching 9 bases. The CDR3 sequence is CASGQGKPFF. CDR3 bases: TGTGCCAGCGGACAGGGGAAGCCTTTCTTT.